The 9 T cell receptor beta chains listed next were all sequenced from one sample in a study of blood T cells in healthy people across ages. A second PCR of about 6 to 11 cycles used a sample-barcoded 5' primer and a J-beta primer mix. TCRdb re-called the 5' RACE reads with MiXCR, one entry per CDR3 protein. The data show roughly 570,000 distinct CDR3 sequences, 25% to 30% seen once. Sequencing input: blood. The receptors shown here come from a woman aged 70 to 79 in good health.

This clonotype was seen a few times. V gene TRBV15 combines with J gene TRBJ2-5; D is possibly TRBD1 (6 bases). The DNA end is a closer match to TRBJ2-7, so the J assignment may be wrong. This CDR3 contains 13 residues. Germline V gene lookup returns CDR1 LNHNV and CDR2 YYDKDF (reference sequence). CDR3 coding DNA: TGTGCCACCAGCGGGGGCTTACTCTACGAGCAGTACTTC. It yields the protein CATSGGLLYEQYF.

This clonotype was seen a few times. V and J are TRBV30 and TRBJ1-5, with a possible D match to TRBD1 (5 bases). Germline CDR1 reads GTSNPN; CDR2 reads SVGIG (reference sequence). V was shortened by 1 base and J by 0 bases, with 7 bases between the two germline ends. This CDR3 has 14 residues. In DNA, the CDR3 is TGTGCCTGGAGTGCAGGGATTAGCAATCAGCCCCAGCATTTT. Encoded protein: CAWSAGISNQPQHF.

The chain couples TRBV27 to TRBJ2-6; no clear D. The germline V and J ends were trimmed by 4 bases and 2 bases, with 9 bases remaining between them. This CDR3 has 15 amino acids. Germline loops: CDR1 MNHEY, CDR2 SMNVEV (reference sequence). The CDR3 protein is CASSSESTGANVLTF. The CDR3 DNA reads as TGTGCCAGCAGTTCCGAGTCTACTGGGGCCAACGTCCTGACTTTC.

This clonotype was counted many times. CDR3 in DNA: TGCGCCAGCAGCCCGGACTCTTCCAAAAACATTCAGTACTTC. Translated, it gives CASSPDSSKNIQYF. The chain is built from TRBV5-1 and TRBJ2-4, with D possibly TRBD2 on 5 matching bases. Trimming took off 4 bases at V and 2 bases at J, with 10 bases between the two ends. The germline V gene encodes CDR1 SGHRS and CDR2 YFSETQ. The CDR3 sequence is 14 residues long.

This clonotype was observed many times. The chain employs TRBV3-1 and TRBJ2-1; D call uncertain. Germline assignment: CDR1 LGHDT and CDR2 YNNKEL (reference sequence). The CDR3 runs 12 residues. The germline V and J ends were trimmed by 0 bases and 10 bases, with 7 bases remaining between them. CDR3 coding DNA: TGTGCCAGCAGCCAAGAGGTAGGCGAGCAGTTCTTC. Translated: CASSQEVGEQFF.

This clonotype came up a few times. The CDR3 bases are TGTGCCACCAGCGCCGATAGCCTTTTTCGGGGCGAGGGAGAGACCCAGTACTTC. It specifies CATSADSLFRGEGETQYF. The chain joins TRBV15 to TRBJ2-5; D may be TRBD1 or TRBD2 (5 bases each). This CDR3 comprises 18 residues. Trimming took 5 bases from V and 4 from J, leaving 26 bases between them. Germline V lookup: CDR1 LNHNV, CDR2 YYDKDF (reference sequence).

This chain connects TRBV7-2 to TRBJ2-3; TRBD2 is a possible D gene (6 bases). CDR1 and CDR2 (germline): SGHTA, FQGNSA. This CDR3 is 16 amino acids long. The V and J ends lost 2 bases and 1 base respectively, with 13 bases between them. The DNA of the CDR3 is TGTGCCAGCAGCTTAAATTTGTGGGGGGGCACAGATACGCAGTATTTT. It specifies CASSLNLWGGTDTQYF.

The chain employs TRBV11-1 and TRBJ2-5; no firm D call. Germline V gene sequence: CDR1 SGHAT, CDR2 FQDESV (reference sequence). Trimming pared 5 bases from V and 3 bases from J, leaving 10 bases between. The CDR3 length is 13 residues. This CDR3 is CASSPDPKETQYF. DNA of the CDR3: TGTGCCAGCAGCCCGGACCCCAAAGAGACCCAGTACTTC.

The V and J genes are TRBV10-3 and TRBJ1-1, with D maybe TRBD1 (6 bases). CDR1 is ENHRY, CDR2 SYGVKD, per germline. Trimming took off 2 bases at V and 6 bases at J, with 16 bases between the two ends. CDR3 length: 15 residues. CDR3 sequence (DNA): TGTGCCATCAGTGAGCGGACAGCGCCCATCGCTGAAGCTTTCTTT. It yields the protein CAISERTAPIAEAFF.